This T cell receptor beta chain appears in the sequencing data of a study of blood T cell repertoires in COVID-19. Study-wide context: From the United States, Italy and Spain came samples of acute and convalescent COVID-19. Sample material is recorded as cDNA or gDNA derived from T cells, B-cell-depleted T cells, or PBMCs.

Recruited during active infection, patients (from Seattle) were subsequently followed longitudinally. Germline CDR1 SGHAT, CDR2 FQNNGV. Unmatched junction bases numbered 5, after V lost 2 bases and J lost 4 bases. The CDR3 has 15 residues. In the original workflow: Reference gene primer amplification in the assay estimated nucleated cell counts. Repertoires were generated with immunoSEQ multiplex PCR, while TCRdb's copy carries only in-frame clones and drops some. That table supplies the V and J calls and clone size; D and trimming were determined from the DNA. This sample has about 12,000 clones; more than 65% occur once, and the top ten carry 10%.

This sequence was found in a man aged 55 to 70 with COVID-19, enrolled during active disease. The V and J genes are TRBV11-2 and TRBJ2-7, with TRBD2 identical over 10 bases. Sequenced sample: peripheral blood. Here the CDR3 DNA reads TGTGCCAGCAGCTTATGGCAGCGGGGGGGTTACGAGCAGTACTTC. Protein: CASSLWQRGGYEQYF. The full variable domain, in which reference TRBV11-2 and TRBJ2-7 provide the parts outside the CDR3, is EAGVAQSPRYKIIEKRQSVAFWCNPISGHATLYWYQQILGQGPKLLIQFQNNGVVDDSQLPKDRFSAERLKGVDSTLKIQPAKLEDSAVYLCASSLWQRGGYEQYFGPGTRLTVT.